The clone carrying this TCR beta chain occurred many times. Germline values: CDR1 SGHVS, CDR2 FQNEAQ. Unmatched junction bases numbered 6, after V lost 4 bases and J lost 4 bases. The CDR3 covers 14 residues. These data come from a study of neurological immune-mediated disorders. TCRdb reprocessed the 5' RACE reads with MiXCR, giving one entry per CDR3 protein. The sample contains under 80,000 distinct CDR3 sequences, 12% to 15% of which appear only once. The sample comprised PBMCs. V and J are TRBV7-8 and TRBJ1-2, with TRBD1 matching over 7 bases. The clonotype originates from a woman aged 45-60 years in good health. The CDR3 protein is CASSSSRDSYGYTF. The CDR3 region has the DNA TGTGCCAGCAGCTCCAGTAGGGACAGCTATGGCTACACCTTC.